Below are 15 T cell receptor beta chains sequenced from a single sample in a study of beta chain features in type 1 diabetes. Sequenced material consisted of expressed TCRB transcripts (all of the isolated RNA was reverse transcribed). Generated by immunoSEQ multiplex PCR, the TCRdb table keeps only in-frame clones and is missing some. The data hold about 290,000 clones, with approximately 8% observed a single time. The specimen was central memory CD4+ T cells from blood. These receptors all come from a woman aged 18-29 years in good health.

This clone occurred a few times. The J gene is TRBJ1-2, the V gene TRBV10-3; 10 bases map to TRBD1. Per germline, CDR1 ENHRY and CDR2 SYGVKD. V shed 8 bases, J shed 6 bases, and the junction held 6 bases outside the gene matches. The CDR3 extends over 13 amino acids. This CDR3 is CAILQTGGDGYTF. CDR3 nucleotide sequence: TGTGCCATCTTACAGACAGGGGGCGATGGCTACACCTTC.

The chain recombines TRBV5-1 with TRBJ1-2; 7 bases align to TRBD1. The CDR3 runs to 14 residues. V was pared by 3 bases and J by 3 bases, with 5 bases of the junction left unmatched. CDR1 is SGHRS, CDR2 YFSETQ, per germline. This CDR3 is CASSSMQGDYGYTF. The CDR3 DNA follows: TGCGCCAGCAGCTCTATGCAGGGGGACTATGGCTACACCTTC. The full variable domain, completed using reference TRBV5-1 and TRBJ1-2, is KAGVTQTPRYLIKTRGQQVTLSCSPISGHRSVSWYQQTPGQGLQFLFEYFSETQRNKGNFPGRFSGRQFSNSRSEMNVSTLELGDSALYLCASSSMQGDYGYTFGSGTRLTVV.

This clone was seen repeatedly, ten times or more. This chain joins TRBV7-2 and TRBJ2-2, with 10 bases aligning to TRBD2. This CDR3 contains 16 residues. Looked up from germline, CDR1 is SGHTA and CDR2 is FQGNSA. Trimming cost V 4 bases and J 6 bases; bases outside gene matches: 8. CDR3 in DNA: TGTGCCAGCAGCTGGAGGCTAGCGGGGGCCCCCGGGGAGCTGTTTTTT. It codes for CASSWRLAGAPGELFF.

There are a few counts of this clone. The rearrangement links TRBV28 to TRBJ2-5; tentatively, D is TRBD2 (6 bases). V shed 5 bases and J shed 5 bases, with 12 bases lying between them. CDR3 length: 13 amino acids. Germline V gene sequence: CDR1 MDHEN, CDR2 SYDVKM. The chain's CDR3 is CASSTSPIETQYF. DNA of the CDR3: TGTGCCAGCAGTACTAGCCCGATTGAGACCCAGTACTTC.

The chain is built from TRBV7-2 and TRBJ1-1; D is uncertain. The V and J ends lost 0 bases and 6 bases respectively, with 14 bases between them. Germline CDR1 SGHTA, CDR2 FQGNSA. The CDR3 runs to 15 residues. CDR3 residues: CASSLALQSGSEAFF. CDR3 sequence (DNA): TGTGCCAGCAGCTTAGCGCTCCAGTCTGGTTCTGAAGCTTTCTTT.

The chain is built from TRBV27 and TRBJ2-7; the D gene is possibly TRBD1 (6 bases). V lost 6 bases to trimming and J lost 4 bases, with 13 bases between them. The CDR3 contains 13 residues. Germline-derived CDR1 and CDR2 are MNHEY and SMNVEV (reference sequence). CDR3 amino acids: CASRPTGSYEQYV. The CDR3, as DNA: TGTGCCAGCAGACCTACAGGGTCTTACGAGCAGTACGTC.

This chain links TRBV11-2 with TRBJ1-3; unclear D gene. The CDR3 loop spans 14 amino acids. V lost 6 bases to trimming and J lost 0 bases, with 9 bases between them. CDR1 and CDR2 (germline): SGHAT, FQNNGV. In DNA, the CDR3 is TGTGCCAGCAGATGGATAAGCTCTGGAAACACCATATATTTT. Translating gives CASRWISSGNTIYF.

V and J are TRBV29-1 and TRBJ2-1, with 7 bases lining up with TRBD1. Germline trimming cut 7 bases from V and 4 bases from J; bases unmatched to any gene: 7. The CDR3 is made up of 13 amino acids. Germline V CDR1 and CDR2: SQVTM, ANQGSEA. The CDR3, as DNA: TGCAGCGACCGAGGGGACAGTTACAATGAGCAGTTCTTC. Translation: CSDRGDSYNEQFF.

There are a few counts of this clone. The V call is TRBV5-1, the J call TRBJ2-1; possibly TRBD1 for D (6 bases). The germline V and J ends were trimmed by 5 bases and 6 bases, with 24 bases remaining between them. This CDR3 spans 17 amino acids. Germline lookup yields CDR1 SGHRS and CDR2 YFSETQ. Here the CDR3 DNA reads TGCGCCAGCAGTTCCGATGGGGCCGGGACAAAGTTCAATGAGCAGTTCTTC. This translates into CASSSDGAGTKFNEQFF.

This clone was counted many times. The chain couples TRBV14 to TRBJ2-5; tentative D call: TRBD2 (5 bases). V lost 1 base to trimming and J lost 4 bases, with 7 bases between them. The CDR3 covers 13 residues. From germline, CDR1 is SGHDN and CDR2 FVKESK. This CDR3 is CASSQAGGETQYF. In DNA, the CDR3 is TGTGCCAGCAGCCAAGCAGGAGGAGAGACCCAGTACTTC.

The chain combines TRBV9 with TRBJ2-1, with TRBD2 matching 7 bases. Germline V gives CDR1 SGDLS, CDR2 YYNGEE. The CDR3 runs 15 residues. J gave up 6 bases and V 1 base, and 7 bases lay outside the gene matches. This CDR3 is CASSVRWGGRNEQFF. CDR3 nucleotide sequence: TGTGCCAGCAGCGTAAGATGGGGGGGTCGCAATGAGCAGTTCTTC.

V and J are TRBV9 and TRBJ2-7, with 7 bases fitting TRBD2. The V segment lost 3 bases and the J segment 0 bases; nucleotides outside the gene matches: 3. Germline lookup yields CDR1 SGDLS and CDR2 YYNGEE. CDR3 length equals 14 residues. The CDR3 bases are TGTGCCAGCAGCGCCAGCGGGAACTCCTACGAGCAGTACTTC. Amino acid sequence: CASSASGNSYEQYF.

This clone appeared a few times. The rearrangement uses TRBV29-1 and TRBJ2-5; no clear D gene. Trimming took 6 bases from V and 3 from J, leaving 14 bases between them. CDR1 is SQVTM, CDR2 ANQGSEA, per germline. The CDR3 is 13 residues long. The CDR3 reads CSVRDGAKETQYF. Here the CDR3 DNA reads TGCAGCGTACGAGACGGCGCGAAAGAGACCCAGTACTTC.

This clone was picked up a small number of times. V usage is TRBV20-1 and J usage is TRBJ2-7; D unresolved. This CDR3 is built from 11 residues. Per the germline V gene, CDR1 is DFQATT and CDR2 is SNEGSKA (reference sequence). V was shortened by 5 bases and J by 6 bases, with 11 bases between the two germline ends. DNA for the CDR3: TGCAGTGCTCTCCTTATCACCGAGCAGTACGTC. Protein product: CSALLITEQYV.

This clone was counted only a few times. This chain uses TRBV5-1 with TRBJ2-6; D may be TRBD2 (6 bases). The CDR3 contains 15 residues. Trimming took off 5 bases at V and 1 base at J, with 10 bases between the two ends. Germline V gives CDR1 SGHRS, CDR2 YFSETQ. The CDR3 protein is CASREGGSGANVLTF. The CDR3 DNA reads TGCGCCAGCAGGGAGGGTGGTTCTGGGGCCAACGTCCTGACTTTC.